The 11 T cell receptor beta chains listed next were all sequenced from one sample in a study of T cells in Graves' hyperthyroidism and ophthalmopathy. What was amplified from RNA transcripts were TCR beta CDR3 regions. Using the HTBI primer set, a first-round RT-PCR was run on the TCR CDR3. One entry per CDR3 protein results from TCRdb running MiXCR on the multiplex PCR reads. Here the sample spans roughly 800,000 distinct CDR3 sequences, roughly 37% being singletons. Sequences were obtained from blood. All receptors derive from a man aged 18 to 35 with Graves' hyperthyroidism.

This chain joins TRBV29-1 and TRBJ2-5, with TRBD1 matching 7 bases. Trimming at V came to 6 bases and at J to 4 bases, leaving 5 bases not matched to a gene. CDR1 and CDR2 (germline): SQVTM, ANQGSEA. There are 12 residues in the CDR3. The CDR3 region is CSVQTGRETQYF. CDR3 coding DNA: TGCAGCGTGCAGACAGGGCGAGAGACCCAGTACTTC. Full variable domain (outside the CDR3, taken from reference TRBV29-1 and TRBJ2-5): SAVISQKPSRDICQRGTSLTIQCQVDSQVTMMFWYRQQPGQSLTLIATANQGSEATYESGFVIDKFPISRPNLTFSTLTVSNMSPEDSSIYLCSVQTGRETQYFGPGTRLLVL.

The chain is built from TRBV7-9 and TRBJ2-7; D is undetermined. V lost 5 bases and J 1 base, leaving 15 bases between the germline ends. Germline CDR1 reads SEHNR; CDR2 reads FQNEAQ (reference sequence). The CDR3 covers 15 residues. The CDR3 coding sequence is TGTGCCAGCAGCCCGCAGGACGCACCGTCCTACGAGCAGTACTTC. It encodes CASSPQDAPSYEQYF.

The chain links TRBV5-4 to TRBJ1-6; TRBD1 matches 8 bases. Germline V CDR1 and CDR2: SGHNT, YYREEE (reference sequence). The CDR3 loop spans 13 amino acids. V was clipped by 4 bases and J by 11 bases; unmatched bases: 5. CDR3 sequence: CASSRDRFPPLHF. DNA of the CDR3: TGTGCCAGCAGCCGGGACAGGTTTCCACCCCTCCACTTT.

The sample holds one count of this clonotype. V and J are TRBV29-1 and TRBJ2-5; 7 nucleotides align to TRBD1. CDR1 is SQVTM and CDR2 is ANQGSEA in the germline V gene. After removal of 8 bases from V and 1 base from J, the junction contained 1 base not matched to a gene. The CDR3 is made up of 11 amino acids. CDR3 in DNA: TGCAGCCGGGACAGCCAAGAGACCCAGTACTTC. It specifies CSRDSQETQYF.

The chain has TRBV9 and TRBJ2-5, with D unclear. This CDR3 has 16 residues. From germline, CDR1 is SGDLS and CDR2 YYNGEE. V was clipped by 4 bases and J by 13 bases, with 29 bases between them. The CDR3 DNA reads as TGTGCCAGCAGCCAACCTCCTTCAACCGTAAGACCCCCCGTGTACTTC. Protein: CASSQPPSTVRPPVYF.

The chain combines TRBV6-5 with TRBJ1-4; D not resolved. CDR1 MNHEY and CDR2 SVGAGI come from the germline V gene. V was cut by 6 bases and J by 5 bases, with 7 bases left in between. The CDR3 consists of 12 residues. The CDR3 reads CASRRGNEKLFF. CDR3 DNA sequence: TGTGCCAGCAGACGGGGAAATGAAAAACTGTTTTTT.

This clonotype was counted ten times or more. This sequence joins TRBV9 and TRBJ2-5; D could derive from TRBD1 or TRBD2 (7 bases each). Germline CDR1 and CDR2: SGDLS and YYNGEE. The CDR3 runs to 16 residues. V shed 4 bases and J shed 3 bases, with 19 bases lying between them. Here the CDR3 reads CASSPQDREGKETQYF. CDR3 DNA sequence: TGTGCCAGCAGCCCTCAAGACAGGGAGGGGAAAGAGACCCAGTACTTC. Together with reference TRBV9 and TRBJ2-5, the CDR3 gives the full variable domain: DSGVTQTPKHLITATGQRVTLRCSPRSGDLSVYWYQQSLDQGLQFLIQYYNGEERAKGNILERFSAQQFPDLHSELNLSSLELGDSALYFCASSPQDREGKETQYFGPGTRLLVL.

This clonotype was counted many times. CDR3 protein: CASSWDRGSGNTIYF. CDR3 nucleotide sequence: TGTGCCAGCAGCTGGGACAGGGGATCAGGAAACACCATATATTTT. The rearrangement uses TRBV7-9 and TRBJ1-3; 10 bases are shared with TRBD1. This CDR3 region has 15 residues. V shed 4 bases, J shed 4 bases, and the junction held 4 bases outside the gene matches. CDR1 is SEHNR and CDR2 is FQNEAQ in the germline V gene (reference sequence).

This chain connects TRBV9 to TRBJ2-2; D remains ambiguous. Trimming took off 0 bases at V and 6 bases at J, with 15 bases between the two ends. In germline, CDR1 is SGDLS, CDR2 YYNGEE. The CDR3 is made up of 16 amino acids. The CDR3 loop is CASSVDSSFKSGELFF. DNA for the CDR3: TGTGCCAGCAGCGTAGATAGTAGCTTCAAGTCCGGGGAGCTGTTTTTT. Complete variable domain (other parts from reference TRBV9 and TRBJ2-2): DSGVTQTPKHLITATGQRVTLRCSPRSGDLSVYWYQQSLDQGLQFLIQYYNGEERAKGNILERFSAQQFPDLHSELNLSSLELGDSALYFCASSVDSSFKSGELFFGEGSRLTVL.

The rearrangement uses TRBV4-1 and TRBJ1-1; weak D call: TRBD1 (6 bases). V was pared by 2 bases and J by 5 bases, with 15 bases between. The length of the CDR3 is 15 residues. Germline CDR1 MGHRA, CDR2 YSYEKL. CDR3 residues: CASSQPSKGVTEAFF. In nucleotides, the CDR3 is TGCGCCAGCAGCCAACCAAGTAAGGGGGTAACTGAAGCTTTCTTT.

This clonotype was seen a few times. The chain is built from TRBV9 and TRBJ2-5, with 12 nucleotides matching TRBD2. CDR1 and CDR2 from the germline V gene are SGDLS and YYNGEE. CDR3 length equals 15 residues. Losses at the gene ends were 4 bases for V and 5 bases for J; bases not matched to a gene: 6. In DNA, the CDR3 is TGTGCCAGCAGCTCGACTAGCGGGAGTGGGGAGACCCAGTACTTC. The encoded protein is CASSSTSGSGETQYF.